This is a list of T cell receptor beta chains from one sample in a study of neurological immune-mediated disorders. Each CDR3 protein is one row after TCRdb ran MiXCR on the 5' RACE reads. This sample carries approximately 89,000 distinct CDR3 sequences, under 15% of them seen once, and the ten largest clones take roughly 5%. Sequenced material: PBMCs. The receptors shown here come from a female donor with HTLV-1-associated myelopathy (HAM/TSP). Each CDR3 is given with its conserved first and last residue. A D gene is named only where the DNA matches it firmly. For some rows the clone size is stated as once, few or many, or as a class when expanded; others skip it.

v_gene,j_gene,d_gene,abundance,CDR3nt,CDR3aa
TRBV11-2,TRBJ1-5,-,many,TGTGCCAGCAGCTTCGGGACATCACCCCAGCATTTT,CASSFGTSPQHF
TRBV5-1,TRBJ2-1,TRBD1,many,TGTGCCAGCAGCTTAGGACAGGGCTCCTACAATGAGCAGTTCTTC,CASSLGQGSYNEQFF
TRBV28,TRBJ2-6,-,many,TGTGCCAGCAGTCCGGAGCGCGGCTCTGGGGCCAACGTCCTGACTTTC,CASSPERGSGANVLTF
TRBV20-1,TRBJ2-7,-,many,TGCAGTGCTTTAGACACCCCAGAGCCCTACGAGCAGTACTTC,CSALDTPEPYEQYF
TRBV7-9,TRBJ2-7,TRBD2,-,TGTGCCAGCAGCTTAGGGGGGACTAGCGGGGGGATCACCTACTTCGGTTACGAGCAGTACTTC,CASSLGGTSGGITYFGYEQYF
TRBV12-3/TRBV12-4,TRBJ2-1,TRBD2,many,TGTGCCAGCAGCCCTAGCGGGGGGAGTCCCAATGAGCAGTTCTTC,CASSPSGGSPNEQFF
TRBV20-1,TRBJ2-7,-,-,TGCAGTGCTAGTCCCGGGGAAACCTACGAGCAGCACTTC,CSASPGETYEQHF
TRBV20-1,TRBJ1-6,TRBD1,many,TGCAGTGCTAGAGATGTGGGAGGGGACAGGTATAATTCACCCCTCCACTTT,CSARDVGGDRYNSPLHF
TRBV6-5,TRBJ2-3,-,many,TGTGCCAGCAGTTACCGGGCTAGCACAGATACGCAGTATTTT,CASSYRASTDTQYF
TRBV5-1,TRBJ1-4,-,many,TGCGCCAGCAGCTTGGAGGCAATCGGGGAAAAACTGTTTTTT,CASSLEAIGEKLFF
TRBV14,TRBJ1-1,-,-,TGTGCCAGCAGCCGATGGGAAAGCATGAACACTGAAGATTTCTTT,CASSRWESMNTEDFF
TRBV18,TRBJ1-1,-,many,TGTGCCAGCTCACCAAGGCAACAGGGAATGAACACTGAAGCTTTCTTT,CASSPRQQGMNTEAFF
TRBV5-1,TRBJ1-4,-,-,TGCGCCAGCGGCAGCCTGGTAGGGTCAACTAATGAAAAACTATTTTTT,CASGSLVGSTNEKLFF
TRBV5-1,TRBJ2-1,-,few,TGCGCCAGCAGCTTGGCCCCCGGGGGCAGTGAGCAGTTCTTC,CASSLAPGGSEQFF
TRBV12-3/TRBV12-4,TRBJ2-1,TRBD2,many,TGTGCCAGCAGTTTAGCGGGGCTAGCGGGGGGGAACAATGAGCAGTTCTTC,CASSLAGLAGGNNEQFF
TRBV12-3/TRBV12-4,TRBJ1-2,-,many,TGTGCCAGCAGTTTAGGCGGGGGGCACACCTTC,CASSLGGGHTF
TRBV3-1,TRBJ1-5,-,-,TGTGCCAGCAGCGCCGACGGGGGGTACGGTCAGCCCCAGCATTTT,CASSADGGYGQPQHF
TRBV5-1,TRBJ2-5,TRBD2,many,TGCGCCAGCAGCTTTGCCGGGGGGACCCAAGAGACCCAGTACTTC,CASSFAGGTQETQYF
TRBV28,TRBJ1-6,-,many,TGTGCCAGCAGCCCACGTAATTCACCCCTCCACTTT,CASSPRNSPLHF
TRBV20-1,TRBJ2-3,-,many,TGCAGTGTCGTACAGGGAGGTTTCACAGATACGCAGTATTTT,CSVVQGGFTDTQYF
TRBV3-1,TRBJ2-7,-,many,TGTGCCAGCAGCTACCCTGGGTCCGGCTACGAGCAGTACTTC,CASSYPGSGYEQYF
TRBV5-1,TRBJ1-1,-,many,TGCGCCAGCAGCTTGGTCTGGGAGGACACTGAAGCTTTCTTT,CASSLVWEDTEAFF
TRBV5-1,TRBJ2-1,TRBD1,many,TGCGCCAGCAGCCGAGGGACAGGTGTTAAGGTTGGGAATGAGCAGTTCTTC,CASSRGTGVKVGNEQFF
TRBV7-9,TRBJ2-1,-,many,TGTGCCAGCAGTCCTGAGCAGTTCTTC,CASSPEQFF
TRBV10-3,TRBJ1-6,-,many,TGTGCCATCCTAAAGCGGGGATCCTATAATTCACCCCTCCACTTT,CAILKRGSYNSPLHF
TRBV11-2,TRBJ2-5,-,-,TGTGCCAGCAGCTTCAGTTTAGTGGTTCAAGAGACCCAGTACTTC,CASSFSLVVQETQYF
TRBV12-3/TRBV12-4,TRBJ1-1,-,many,TGTGCCAGCGGGATAGATTACACTGAAGCTTTCTTT,CASGIDYTEAFF
TRBV20-1,TRBJ1-1,-,many,TGCAGTCCCCGAGAGGGGGGACTGGCTTTCTTT,CSPREGGLAFF
TRBV6-6,TRBJ1-1,-,few,TGTGCCAGCAGTTACTCCCCGTCAGCTCCGCCTGAAGCTTTCTTT,CASSYSPSAPPEAFF
TRBV27,TRBJ2-1,-,many,TGTGCCAGCAGAACCTACGGGCGACGGGGCAATGAGCAGTTCTTC,CASRTYGRRGNEQFF
TRBV6-6,TRBJ1-1,-,many,TGTGCCAGCAGTTACTCCCCCGTTCTGGCAGAAGCTTTCTTT,CASSYSPVLAEAFF
TRBV10-3,TRBJ2-2,TRBD1,many,TGTGCCATCAGGGCCGGGACAGGCACCGGGGAGCTGTTTTTT,CAIRAGTGTGELFF
TRBV5-1,TRBJ2-6,-,-,TGCGCCAGCAGCTTGGGGGGCGTTGGGGCCAACGTCCTGACTTTC,CASSLGGVGANVLTF
TRBV7-2,TRBJ1-6,TRBD1,many,TGTGCCAGCAGCGGCCCCAGGGACAGATATAATTCACCCCTCCACTTT,CASSGPRDRYNSPLHF
TRBV20-1,TRBJ2-3,-,many,TGCAGTGAAACAGTTAGAGGCACAGATACGCAGTATTTT,CSETVRGTDTQYF
TRBV3-1,TRBJ2-1,-,many,TGTGCCAGCAGCCATTCAGGGAAGAACAATGAGCAGTTCTTC,CASSHSGKNNEQFF
TRBV28,TRBJ2-3,TRBD1,-,TGTGCCAGCAGCACCGGGACAGGGTTATCTCACACAGATACGCAGTATTTT,CASSTGTGLSHTDTQYF
TRBV10-3,TRBJ2-1,TRBD1,many,TGTGCCATCAGGGGACAGACTTACAATGAGCAGTTCTTC,CAIRGQTYNEQFF
TRBV20-1,TRBJ2-3,-,-,TGCAGTGCTAGAGACCGCCTTGGGGCGGCAGATACGCAGTATTTT,CSARDRLGAADTQYF
TRBV5-1,TRBJ2-3,-,many,TGCGCCAGCAGCTTGGGTCGGGGCGGAGATACGCAGTATTTT,CASSLGRGGDTQYF
TRBV20-1,TRBJ2-5,TRBD2,few,TGCAGTGCTAGAGATAACGGCGCGGGGGGAGAGACCCAGTACTTC,CSARDNGAGGETQYF
TRBV7-2,TRBJ2-1,TRBD2,many,TGTGCCAGCAGCTGGGGACTAGCCTCCTACAATGAGCAGTTCTTC,CASSWGLASYNEQFF
TRBV10-3,TRBJ2-7,-,many,TGTGCCATCAGTGAGACAGGGAAGGACGGGGGGTACGAGCAGTACTTC,CAISETGKDGGYEQYF
TRBV7-2,TRBJ2-7,-,many,TGTGCCAGTTCGGTACGCCCCCCACAGCAGTACTTC,CASSVRPPQQYF
TRBV27,TRBJ2-5,-,many,TGTGCCAGCAGGAGGAAGGGAGAGACCCAGTACTTC,CASRRKGETQYF
TRBV5-1,TRBJ2-4,TRBD1,many,TGCGCCAGCAGCTTGGAGAGACAGGGTGGCAAAAACATTCAGTACTTC,CASSLERQGGKNIQYF